This passage covers 23 T cell receptor beta chains from one sample sequenced in a study of blood T cell repertoires in COVID-19. Here immunoSEQ multiplex PCR was the method, and the copy in TCRdb shows in-frame clones only, minus some. The sample holds tens of thousands of clones; about 90% are singletons and the top ten take 8.5%. The specimen sequenced was peripheral blood. The receptor source for this set is a man between 60 and 75 years old with active COVID-19.

This chain connects TRBV28 to TRBJ2-7; D gene uncertain. The CDR3 is made up of 15 amino acids. The V gene lost 1 base and the J gene lost 0 bases, with 10 bases spanning the gap. Germline values: CDR1 MDHEN, CDR2 SYDVKM. This chain's CDR3 is CASSLSPPVSYEQYF. The CDR3 bases are TGTGCCAGCAGTTTATCTCCTCCTGTCTCCTACGAGCAGTACTTC.

V gene TRBV24-1 combines with J gene TRBJ2-3; 13 bases are shared with TRBD2. The CDR3 loop spans 16 amino acids. With 7 bases clipped from V and 5 bases from J, the junction kept 8 bases outside the gene matches. Germline V CDR1 and CDR2: KGHDR, SFDVKD. For the CDR3, the DNA is TGTGCCACCAGCGTAGGACTAGCGGGAGCGGGAGATACGCAGTATTTT. As protein: CATSVGLAGAGDTQYF.

The chain links TRBV19 to TRBJ2-1; the D gene is possibly TRBD2 (5 bases). CDR3 size: 11 residues. Germline V gives CDR1 LNHDA, CDR2 SQIVND (reference sequence). Trimming took off 5 bases at V and 10 bases at J, with 9 bases between the two ends. In DNA form, the CDR3 reads TGTGCCAGTAGTCTAGCTGTCGAGCAGTTCTTC. Its translation is CASSLAVEQFF.

The chain has TRBV6-5 and TRBJ2-1; 8 bases fit TRBD2. The V gene end was trimmed by 0 bases and the J gene end by 8 bases; junction bases not matched to a gene: 6. The CDR3 has 15 residues. Germline V gives CDR1 MNHEY, CDR2 SVGAGI. The chain's CDR3 is CASSYSPGGADEQFF. The CDR3 region has the DNA TGTGCCAGCAGTTACTCCCCGGGGGGGGCCGATGAGCAGTTCTTC.

V usage is TRBV6-5 and J usage is TRBJ1-2; 7 positions match TRBD1. V lost 6 bases, J lost 0 bases, and 4 bases stayed unmatched. The CDR3 covers 14 residues. Germline lookup yields CDR1 MNHEY and CDR2 SVGAGI. The CDR3 loop reads CASRVGQANYGYTF. The DNA of the CDR3 is TGTGCCAGCAGGGTAGGACAGGCTAACTATGGCTACACCTTC.

The rearrangement uses TRBV2 and TRBJ1-1; 7 bases map to TRBD1. This CDR3 has 13 residues. V was clipped by 7 bases and J by 1 base; unmatched bases: 3. The germline V gene encodes CDR1 SNHLY and CDR2 FYNNEI. The CDR3 reads CASTRQGNTEAFF. In nucleotides, the CDR3 is TGTGCCAGCACCCGACAGGGGAACACTGAAGCTTTCTTT.

The genes are TRBV24-1 and TRBJ2-5; 11 bases match TRBD2. The CDR3 runs 16 residues. Germline CDR1 KGHDR, CDR2 SFDVKD. V shed 7 bases and J 0 bases; nucleotides not matched to a gene: 6. Here the CDR3 DNA reads TGTGCCACCAGCGGAGGGACTAGCGGAAACCAAGAGACCCAGTACTTC. This gives the protein CATSGGTSGNQETQYF.

This clone was observed a handful of times. The chain recombines TRBV29-1 with TRBJ2-2; TRBD1 matches at 10 bases. The CDR3 has 13 residues. Trimming removed 7 bases from V and 4 bases from J; junction bases left unmatched: 3. Germline V CDR1 and CDR2: SQVTM, ANQGSEA. In DNA form, the CDR3 reads TGCAGCGCAGGGACAGGGGTCACCGGGGAGCTGTTTTTT. It encodes CSAGTGVTGELFF.

The chain has TRBV5-3 and TRBJ2-3, with 7 nucleotides matching TRBD2. TRBV5-3 is designated an ORF whose function remains uncertain. The CDR3 consists of 15 residues. Trimming removed 0 bases from V and 4 bases from J; junction bases left unmatched: 5. The CDR3 loop is CARSLGGSPPDTQYF. CDR3 in DNA: TGTGCCAGAAGCTTGGGCGGGAGTCCCCCAGATACGCAGTATTTT.

The CDR3 is CASSPGTDREKLFF. DNA of the CDR3: TGTGCCAGCAGTCCCGGGACAGACAGGGAAAAACTGTTTTTT. V usage is TRBV3-1 (or the pseudogene TRBV3-2) and J usage is TRBJ1-4; 7 nucleotides agree with TRBD1. Germline CDR1 LGHDT, CDR2 YNNKEL (reference sequence). This CDR3 is built from 14 residues. Unmatched junction bases numbered 9, after V lost 6 bases and J lost 8 bases.

The rearrangement links TRBV9 to TRBJ1-5, with 12 bases that match TRBD1. V shed 4 bases, J shed 6 bases, and the junction held 8 bases outside the gene matches. Germline CDR1 reads SGDLS; CDR2 reads YYNGEE. CDR3 length: 16 residues. Here the CDR3 DNA reads TGTGCCAGCAGCCCAGGGGGACAGGGGGCATTTCAGCCCCAGCATTTT. Protein: CASSPGGQGAFQPQHF.

J is TRBJ2-5 and V is TRBV10-1; TRBD2 matches at 11 bases. J was trimmed by 5 bases and V by 7 bases; bases with no gene match: 18. The germline V gene has CDR1 WNHNN and CDR2 SYGVQD (reference sequence). The CDR3 spans 18 residues. The CDR3 region has the DNA TGCGCCAGCAATTCCTGGACAGAACTAGCGGGAGTATTTGAGACCCAGTACTTC. This sequence encodes CASNSWTELAGVFETQYF.

V gene TRBV4-1 combines with J gene TRBJ2-3; TRBD2 agrees at 7 bases. Trimming removed 1 base from V and 5 bases from J; junction bases left unmatched: 12. The germline CDR1 and CDR2 sequences are MGHRA and YSYEKL. The CDR3 consists of 17 residues. The DNA for the CDR3 is TGCGCCAGCAGCCAAGGGTGGCTAGCGGAAAAGCAAGATACGCAGTATTTT. It specifies CASSQGWLAEKQDTQYF.

This sequence joins TRBV5-8 and TRBJ2-7, with D hard to call. V lost 4 bases to trimming and J lost 4 bases, with 12 bases between them. Germline CDR1 SGHTS, CDR2 YDEGEE. This CDR3 comprises 13 residues. Here the CDR3 DNA reads TGTGCCAGCAGCCCTACCGTGAGGTACGAGCAGTACTTC. It codes for CASSPTVRYEQYF.

The rearrangement links TRBV5-4 to TRBJ2-1; 15 bases fit TRBD2. The V gene end was trimmed by 4 bases and the J gene end by 0 bases; junction bases not matched to a gene: 8. This CDR3 comprises 19 residues. CDR1 is SGHNT and CDR2 is YYREEE in the germline V gene (reference sequence). CDR3 coding DNA: TGTGCCAGCAGCCGGGGGACTAGCGGGAGGCTGAGCTCCTACAATGAGCAGTTCTTC. It yields the protein CASSRGTSGRLSSYNEQFF.

The V gene is TRBV27, the J gene TRBJ2-7; D unresolved. Germline V gene lookup returns CDR1 MNHEY and CDR2 SMNVEV (reference sequence). The CDR3 is made up of 14 amino acids. V lost 0 bases and J 2 bases, leaving 8 bases between the germline ends. This CDR3 reads CASSLSLQTYEQYF. The CDR3 DNA reads TGTGCCAGCAGTTTATCCCTCCAGACCTACGAGCAGTACTTC.

The rearrangement links TRBV6-1 to TRBJ1-2; D ambiguous. V was clipped by 2 bases and J by 7 bases, with 8 bases between them. In germline, CDR1 is MNHNS, CDR2 SASEGT. This CDR3 comprises 12 residues. CDR3 amino acids: CASSERGVGYTF. As DNA, the CDR3 is TGTGCCAGCAGTGAACGCGGGGTTGGCTACACCTTC.

V is TRBV5-1 and J is TRBJ2-7, with TRBD2 as a possible D gene (5 bases). V lost 4 bases, J lost 2 bases, and 13 bases lay in between. CDR3 length: 14 residues. The germline V gene has CDR1 SGHRS and CDR2 YFSETQ. The CDR3 DNA follows: TGCGCCAGCAGCCTAGGACTTCAAGCCTACGAGCAGTACTTC. Its protein product is CASSLGLQAYEQYF. Variable domain in full (rest from reference TRBV5-1 and TRBJ2-7): KAGVTQTPRYLIKTRGQQVTLSCSPISGHRSVSWYQQTPGQGLQFLFEYFSETQRNKGNFPGRFSGRQFSNSRSEMNVSTLELGDSALYLCASSLGLQAYEQYFGPGTRLTVT.

V usage is TRBV2 and J usage is TRBJ2-7; no firm D call. The CDR3 is 13 amino acids. Germline-derived CDR1 and CDR2 are SNHLY and FYNNEI. V was pared by 0 bases and J by 3 bases, with 6 bases between. CDR3 sequence: CASSEALRYEQYF. CDR3 in DNA: TGTGCCAGCAGTGAAGCACTCCGCTACGAGCAGTACTTC.

The rearrangement joins TRBV10-3 to TRBJ2-7, with TRBD2 matching 12 bases. This CDR3 is built from 15 residues. Germline loops: CDR1 ENHRY, CDR2 SYGVKD. Losses at the gene ends were 6 bases for V and 3 bases for J; bases not matched to a gene: 6. CDR3 sequence: CAISRTSGTRYEQYF. CDR3 coding DNA: TGTGCCATCAGCAGGACTAGCGGGACCCGCTACGAGCAGTACTTC.

The chain combines TRBV3-1 (or the pseudogene TRBV3-2) with TRBJ1-2; no reliable D call. Looked up from germline, CDR1 is LGHDT and CDR2 is YNNKEL (reference sequence). Trimming stripped 0 bases from V and 3 bases from J, with 5 bases between. This CDR3 region has 13 residues. CDR3 DNA: TGTGCCAGCAGCCAAGACACAGACTATGGCTACACCTTC. Translation: CASSQDTDYGYTF.

V gene TRBV29-1 combines with J gene TRBJ2-7; no clear D gene. The germline gives CDR1 SQVTM, CDR2 ANQGSEA. This CDR3 contains 13 residues. The germline V and J ends were trimmed by 4 bases and 3 bases, with 13 bases remaining between them. CDR3 residues: CSVGSQVSYEQYF. The CDR3 DNA follows: TGCAGCGTTGGTTCGCAGGTCAGCTACGAGCAGTACTTC.

V and J are TRBV19 and TRBJ1-1; TRBD1 might be the D (6 bases). V dropped 4 bases and J dropped 1 base, with 16 bases sitting between them. CDR1 is LNHDA, CDR2 SQIVND, per germline (reference sequence). CDR3 length: 16 amino acids. CDR3 sequence (DNA): TGTGCCAGTAGTAAGAGAACAGGGACAAGGAACACTGAAGCTTTCTTT. It is translated as CASSKRTGTRNTEAFF.